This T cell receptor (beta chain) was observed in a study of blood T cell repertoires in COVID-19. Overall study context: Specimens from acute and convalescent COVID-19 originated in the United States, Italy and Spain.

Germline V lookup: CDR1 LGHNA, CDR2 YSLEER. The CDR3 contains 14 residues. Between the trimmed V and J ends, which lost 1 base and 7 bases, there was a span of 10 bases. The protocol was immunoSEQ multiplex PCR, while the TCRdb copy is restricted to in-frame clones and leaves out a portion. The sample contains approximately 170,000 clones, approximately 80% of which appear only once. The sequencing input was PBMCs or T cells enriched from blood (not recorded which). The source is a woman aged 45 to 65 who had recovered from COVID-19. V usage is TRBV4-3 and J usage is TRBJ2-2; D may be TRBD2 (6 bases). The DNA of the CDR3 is TGCGCCAGCAGCCAAGTCTGGCGGGACGGGGAGCTGTTTTTT. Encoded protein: CASSQVWRDGELFF.